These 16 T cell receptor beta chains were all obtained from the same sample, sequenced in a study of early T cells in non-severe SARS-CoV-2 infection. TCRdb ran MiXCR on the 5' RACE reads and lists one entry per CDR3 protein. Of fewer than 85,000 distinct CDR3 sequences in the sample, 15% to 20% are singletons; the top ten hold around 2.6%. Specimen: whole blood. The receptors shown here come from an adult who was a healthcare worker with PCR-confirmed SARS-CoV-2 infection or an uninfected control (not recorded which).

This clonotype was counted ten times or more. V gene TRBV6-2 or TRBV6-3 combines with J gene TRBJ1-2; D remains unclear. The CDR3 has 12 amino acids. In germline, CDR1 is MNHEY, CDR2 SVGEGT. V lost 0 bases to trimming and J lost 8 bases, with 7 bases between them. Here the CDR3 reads CASSYSYSGYTF. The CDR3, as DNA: TGTGCCAGCAGTTACTCCTACTCGGGCTACACCTTC.

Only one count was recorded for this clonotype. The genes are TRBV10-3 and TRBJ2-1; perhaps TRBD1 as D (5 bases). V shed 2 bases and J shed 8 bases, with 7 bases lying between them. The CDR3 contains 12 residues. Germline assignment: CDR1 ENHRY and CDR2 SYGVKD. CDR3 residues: CAISEQGHEQFF. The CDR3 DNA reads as TGTGCCATCAGTGAGCAGGGTCATGAGCAGTTCTTC.

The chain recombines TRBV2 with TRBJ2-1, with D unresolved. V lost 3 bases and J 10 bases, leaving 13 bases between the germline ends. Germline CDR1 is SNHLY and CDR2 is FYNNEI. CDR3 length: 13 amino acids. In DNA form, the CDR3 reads TGTGCCAGCAGTGATCCGGCCTTACAGGAGCAGTTCTTC. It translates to CASSDPALQEQFF.

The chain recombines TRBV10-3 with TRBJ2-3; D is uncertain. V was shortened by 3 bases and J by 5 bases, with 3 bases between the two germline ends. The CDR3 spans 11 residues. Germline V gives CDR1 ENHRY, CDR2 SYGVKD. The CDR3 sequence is CAISERDTQYF. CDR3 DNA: TGTGCCATCAGTGAAAGAGATACGCAGTATTTT.

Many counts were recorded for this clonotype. The CDR3 is CASSYSGGQGSYEQYF. Written as DNA, the CDR3 is TGTGCCAGCAGTTACTCCGGGGGACAGGGTTCTTACGAGCAGTACTTC. This chain links TRBV6-6 with TRBJ2-7, with 9 bases identical to TRBD1. J gave up 4 bases and V 0 bases, and 7 bases lay outside the gene matches. The CDR3 contains 16 residues. Germline lookup yields CDR1 MNHNY and CDR2 SVGAGI (reference sequence).

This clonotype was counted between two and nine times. CDR3 coding DNA: TGTGCCAGCAGCTCGCCACCGGGACAGATTAATTCACCCCTCCACTTT. Translated, it gives CASSSPPGQINSPLHF. The V call is TRBV5-5, the J call TRBJ1-6; 7 bases match TRBD1. The CDR3 is 16 amino acids. The junction had 9 bases not matched to a gene; V was cut back by 3 bases and J by 6 bases. Germline V gives CDR1 SGHKS, CDR2 YYEKEE (reference sequence). Full variable domain (rest looked up from reference TRBV5-5 and TRBJ1-6): DAGVTQSPTHLIKTRGQQVTLRCSPISGHKSVSWYQQVLGQGPQFIFQYYEKEERGRGNFPDRFSARQFPNYSSELNVNALLLGDSALYLCASSSPPGQINSPLHFGNGTRLTVT.

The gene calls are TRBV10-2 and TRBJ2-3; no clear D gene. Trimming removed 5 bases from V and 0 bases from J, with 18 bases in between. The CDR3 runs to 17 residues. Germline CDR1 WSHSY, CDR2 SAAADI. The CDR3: CASSSTFSELSTDTQYF. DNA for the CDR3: TGCGCCAGCAGTTCTACCTTTTCGGAGCTTAGCACAGATACGCAGTATTTT.

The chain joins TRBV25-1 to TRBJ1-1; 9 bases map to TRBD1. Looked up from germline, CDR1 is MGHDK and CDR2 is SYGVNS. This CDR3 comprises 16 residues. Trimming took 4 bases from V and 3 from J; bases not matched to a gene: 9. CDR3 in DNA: TGTGCCAGCAGTGCAGGACAGGGGCGCAGGGACACTGAAGCTTTCTTT. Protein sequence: CASSAGQGRRDTEAFF.

The CDR3 nucleotides are TGTGCCAGCAGTTACGGGACCACATTTAACTATGGCTACACCTTC. It specifies CASSYGTTFNYGYTF. V and J are TRBV6-6 and TRBJ1-2; D is perhaps TRBD1 (5 bases). Germline V gene lookup returns CDR1 MNHNY and CDR2 SVGAGI (reference sequence). The CDR3 spans 15 residues. Trimming shortened V by 2 bases and J by 1 base, and 11 bases separated the two germline ends.

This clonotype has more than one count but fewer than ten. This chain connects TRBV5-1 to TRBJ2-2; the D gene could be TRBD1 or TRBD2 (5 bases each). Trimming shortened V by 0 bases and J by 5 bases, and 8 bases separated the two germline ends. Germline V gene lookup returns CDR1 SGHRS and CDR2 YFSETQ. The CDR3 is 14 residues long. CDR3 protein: CASSLDWGTGELFF. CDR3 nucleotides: TGCGCCAGCAGCTTGGATTGGGGGACCGGGGAGCTGTTTTTT.

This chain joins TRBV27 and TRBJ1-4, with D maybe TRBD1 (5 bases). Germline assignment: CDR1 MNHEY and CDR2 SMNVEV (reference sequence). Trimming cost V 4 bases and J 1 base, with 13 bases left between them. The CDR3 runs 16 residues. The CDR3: CASSSRLGLTNEKLFF. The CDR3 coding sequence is TGTGCCAGCAGTTCCCGGTTGGGGCTAACTAATGAAAAACTGTTTTTT.

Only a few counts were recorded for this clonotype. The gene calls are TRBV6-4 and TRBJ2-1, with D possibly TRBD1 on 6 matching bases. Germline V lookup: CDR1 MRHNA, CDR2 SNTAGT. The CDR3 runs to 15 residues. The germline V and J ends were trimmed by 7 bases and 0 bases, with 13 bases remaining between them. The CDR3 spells CASKLQGSSYNEQFF. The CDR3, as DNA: TGTGCCAGCAAACTACAGGGCTCCTCCTACAATGAGCAGTTCTTC.

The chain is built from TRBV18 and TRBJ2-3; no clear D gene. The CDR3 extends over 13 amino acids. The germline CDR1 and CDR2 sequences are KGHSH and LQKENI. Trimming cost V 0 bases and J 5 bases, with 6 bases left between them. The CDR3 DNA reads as TGTGCCAGCTCACCACCTGGGGTAGATACGCAGTATTTT. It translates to CASSPPGVDTQYF.

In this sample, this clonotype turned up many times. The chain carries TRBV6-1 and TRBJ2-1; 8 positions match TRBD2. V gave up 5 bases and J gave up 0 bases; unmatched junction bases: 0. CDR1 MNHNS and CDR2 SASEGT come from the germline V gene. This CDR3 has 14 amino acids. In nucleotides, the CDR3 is TGTGCCAGCAGTCTAGCGGGCTCCTACAATGAGCAGTTCTTC. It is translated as CASSLAGSYNEQFF.

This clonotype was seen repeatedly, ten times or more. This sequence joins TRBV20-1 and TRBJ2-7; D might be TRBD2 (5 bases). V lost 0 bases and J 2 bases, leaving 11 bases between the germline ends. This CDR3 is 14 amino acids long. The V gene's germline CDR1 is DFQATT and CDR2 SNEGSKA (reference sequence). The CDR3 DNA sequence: TGCAGTGCTAGAGATCCAGCGGTTACCTACGAGCAGTACTTC. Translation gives CSARDPAVTYEQYF.

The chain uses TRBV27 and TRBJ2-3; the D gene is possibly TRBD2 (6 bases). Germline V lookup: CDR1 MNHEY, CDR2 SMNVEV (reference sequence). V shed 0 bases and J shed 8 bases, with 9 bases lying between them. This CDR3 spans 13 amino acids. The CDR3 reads CASSLSTAGTQYF. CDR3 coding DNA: TGTGCCAGCAGTTTATCGACAGCGGGTACGCAGTATTTT.